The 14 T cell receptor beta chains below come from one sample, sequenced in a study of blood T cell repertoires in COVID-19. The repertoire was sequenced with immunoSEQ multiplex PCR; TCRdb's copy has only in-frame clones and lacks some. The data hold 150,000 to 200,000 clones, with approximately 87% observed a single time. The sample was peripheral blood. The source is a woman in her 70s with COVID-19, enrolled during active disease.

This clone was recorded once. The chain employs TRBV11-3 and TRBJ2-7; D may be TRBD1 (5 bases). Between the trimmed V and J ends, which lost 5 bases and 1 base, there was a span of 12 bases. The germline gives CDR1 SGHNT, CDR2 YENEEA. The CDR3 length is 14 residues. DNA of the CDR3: TGTGCCAGCAGCGGAACGGCAGGGTCCTACGAGCAGTACTTC. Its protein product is CASSGTAGSYEQYF. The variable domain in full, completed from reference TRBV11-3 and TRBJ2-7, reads EAGVVQSPRYKIIEKKQPVAFWCNPISGHNTLYWYLQNLGQGPELLIRYENEEAVDDSQLPKDRFSAERLKGVDSTLKIQPAELGDSAVYLCASSGTAGSYEQYFGPGTRLTVT.

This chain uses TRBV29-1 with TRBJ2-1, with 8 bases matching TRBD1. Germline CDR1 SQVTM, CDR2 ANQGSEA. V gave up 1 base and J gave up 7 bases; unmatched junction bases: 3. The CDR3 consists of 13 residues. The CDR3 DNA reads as TGCAGCGTTGAAGGCCAGGGGGCGAATGAGCAGTTCTTC. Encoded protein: CSVEGQGANEQFF.

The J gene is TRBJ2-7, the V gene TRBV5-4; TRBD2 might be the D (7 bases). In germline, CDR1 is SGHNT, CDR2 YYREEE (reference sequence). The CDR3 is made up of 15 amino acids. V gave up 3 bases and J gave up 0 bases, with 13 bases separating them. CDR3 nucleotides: TGTGCCAGCAGCTGGGGGGGGGCAACCTCCTACGAGCAGTACTTC. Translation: CASSWGGATSYEQYF.

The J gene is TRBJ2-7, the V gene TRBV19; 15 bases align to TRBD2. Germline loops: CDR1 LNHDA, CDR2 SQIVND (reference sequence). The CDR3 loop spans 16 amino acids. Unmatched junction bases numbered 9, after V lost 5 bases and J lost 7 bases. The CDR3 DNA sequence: TGTGCCAGTAGTGAAAGGACTAGCGGGAGGGCCCGGGAGCAGTACTTC. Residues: CASSERTSGRAREQYF.

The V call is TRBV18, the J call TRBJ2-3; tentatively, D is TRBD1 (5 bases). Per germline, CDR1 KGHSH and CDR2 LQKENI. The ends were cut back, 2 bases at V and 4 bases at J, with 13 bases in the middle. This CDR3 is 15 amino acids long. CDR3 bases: TGTGCCAGCTCACCAGTTGGGGCAAGGGCAGATACGCAGTATTTT. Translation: CASSPVGARADTQYF.

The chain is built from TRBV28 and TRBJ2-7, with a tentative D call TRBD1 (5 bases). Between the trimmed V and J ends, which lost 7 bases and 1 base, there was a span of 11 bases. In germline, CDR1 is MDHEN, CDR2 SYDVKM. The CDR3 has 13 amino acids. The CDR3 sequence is CASTLPGSYEQYF. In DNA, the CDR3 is TGTGCCAGCACCCTACCAGGGTCCTACGAGCAGTACTTC.

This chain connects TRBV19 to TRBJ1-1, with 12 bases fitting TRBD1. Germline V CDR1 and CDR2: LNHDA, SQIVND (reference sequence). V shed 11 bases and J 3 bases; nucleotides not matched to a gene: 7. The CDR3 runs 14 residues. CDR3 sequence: CAVSGTGGYTEAFF. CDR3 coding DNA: TGTGCCGTCTCCGGGACAGGGGGCTACACTGAAGCTTTCTTT.

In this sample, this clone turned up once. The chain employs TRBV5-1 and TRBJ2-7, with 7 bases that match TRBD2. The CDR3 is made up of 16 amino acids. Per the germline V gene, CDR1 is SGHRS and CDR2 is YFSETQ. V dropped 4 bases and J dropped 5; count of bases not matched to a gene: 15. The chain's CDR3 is CASSIILTGTKDEQYF. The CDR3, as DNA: TGCGCCAGCAGCATAATACTGACCGGGACTAAAGACGAGCAGTACTTC.

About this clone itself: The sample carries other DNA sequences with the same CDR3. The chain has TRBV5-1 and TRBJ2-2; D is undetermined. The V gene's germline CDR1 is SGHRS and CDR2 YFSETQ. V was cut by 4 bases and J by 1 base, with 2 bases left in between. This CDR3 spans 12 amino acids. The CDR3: CASSLNTGELFF. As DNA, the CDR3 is TGCGCCAGCAGCCTGAACACCGGGGAGCTGTTTTTT.

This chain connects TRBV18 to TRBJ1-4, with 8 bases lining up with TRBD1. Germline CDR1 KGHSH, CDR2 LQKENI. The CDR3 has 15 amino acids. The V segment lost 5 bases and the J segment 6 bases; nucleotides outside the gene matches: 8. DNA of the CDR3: TGTGCCAGCTCAAGCGAACAGGGGGTGGATGAAAAACTGTTTTTT. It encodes CASSSEQGVDEKLFF.

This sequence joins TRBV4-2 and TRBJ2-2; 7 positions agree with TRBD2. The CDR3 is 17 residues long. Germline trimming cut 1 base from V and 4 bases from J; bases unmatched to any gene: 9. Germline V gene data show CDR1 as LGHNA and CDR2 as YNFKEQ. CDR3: CASSQGGRGSGTGELFF. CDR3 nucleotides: TGTGCCAGCAGCCAAGGAGGACGCGGGAGTGGCACCGGGGAGCTGTTTTTT.

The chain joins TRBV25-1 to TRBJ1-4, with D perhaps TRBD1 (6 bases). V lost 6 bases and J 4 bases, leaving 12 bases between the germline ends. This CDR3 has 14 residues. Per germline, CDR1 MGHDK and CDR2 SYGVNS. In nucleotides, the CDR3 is TGTGCCAGCAGCGTACAGGGCTATAATGAAAAACTGTTTTTT. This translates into CASSVQGYNEKLFF.

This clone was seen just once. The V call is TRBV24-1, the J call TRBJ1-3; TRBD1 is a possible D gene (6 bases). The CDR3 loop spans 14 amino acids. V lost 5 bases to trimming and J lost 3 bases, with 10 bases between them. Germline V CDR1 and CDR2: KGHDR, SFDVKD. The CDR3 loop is CATSGGGLGNTIYF. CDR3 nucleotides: TGTGCCACCAGTGGCGGGGGGCTTGGAAACACCATATATTTT.

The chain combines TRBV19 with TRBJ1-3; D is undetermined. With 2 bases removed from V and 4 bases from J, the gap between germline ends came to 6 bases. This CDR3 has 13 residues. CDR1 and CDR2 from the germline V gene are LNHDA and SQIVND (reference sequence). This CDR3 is CASSIRGGNTIYF. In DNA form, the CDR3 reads TGTGCCAGTAGTATACGGGGAGGAAACACCATATATTTT.